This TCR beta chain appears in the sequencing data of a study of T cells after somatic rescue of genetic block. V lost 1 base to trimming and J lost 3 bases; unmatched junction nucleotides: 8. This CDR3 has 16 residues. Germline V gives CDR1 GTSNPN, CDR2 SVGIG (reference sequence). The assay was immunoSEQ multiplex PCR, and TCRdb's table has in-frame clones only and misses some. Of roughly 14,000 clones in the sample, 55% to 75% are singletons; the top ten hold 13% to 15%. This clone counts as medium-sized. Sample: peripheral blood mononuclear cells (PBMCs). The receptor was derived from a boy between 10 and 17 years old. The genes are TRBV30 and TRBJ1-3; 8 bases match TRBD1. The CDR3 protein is CAWSDQGAFSGNTIYF. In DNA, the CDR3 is TGTGCCTGGAGTGACCAGGGGGCTTTTAGTGGAAACACCATATATTTT.